This TCR beta chain was recorded in a study of cytomegalovirus exposure and HLA in healthy donors. Researchers ran the PCR with 60 Vbeta and 13 Jbeta primers. Produced via immunoSEQ multiplex PCR; TCRdb's table is partial and in-frame only. This sample has approximately 280,000 clones, with roughly 90% found just once. Per the germline V gene, CDR1 is WSHSY and CDR2 is SAAADI. The ends were cut back, 3 bases at V and 7 bases at J, with 6 bases in the middle. The CDR3 is 11 amino acids. The clonotype comes from a woman in her late teens or twenties in good health and CMV-seronegative. The chain couples TRBV10-2 to TRBJ1-1; D remains unclear. The sequenced material came from PBMCs. CDR3 nucleotides: TGCGCCAGCAGTGAAGCGTATGAAGCTTTCTTT. The encoded protein is CASSEAYEAFF.